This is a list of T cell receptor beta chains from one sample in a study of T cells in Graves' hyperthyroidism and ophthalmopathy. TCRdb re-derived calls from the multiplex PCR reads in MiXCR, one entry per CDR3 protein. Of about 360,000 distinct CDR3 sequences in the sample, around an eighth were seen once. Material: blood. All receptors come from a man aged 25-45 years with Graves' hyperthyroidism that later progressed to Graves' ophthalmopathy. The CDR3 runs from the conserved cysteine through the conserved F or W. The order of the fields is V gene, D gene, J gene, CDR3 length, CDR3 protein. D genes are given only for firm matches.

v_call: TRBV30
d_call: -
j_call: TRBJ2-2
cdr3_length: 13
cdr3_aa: CAWSVQDPGELSF

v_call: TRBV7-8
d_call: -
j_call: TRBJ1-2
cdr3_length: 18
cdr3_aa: CASSLARRGAGANYGYTF

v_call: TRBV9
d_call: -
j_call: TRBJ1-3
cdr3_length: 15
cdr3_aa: CASSVGSPSGNTIYF

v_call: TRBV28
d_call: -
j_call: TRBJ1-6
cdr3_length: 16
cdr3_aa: CASRSTGISYNSPLHF

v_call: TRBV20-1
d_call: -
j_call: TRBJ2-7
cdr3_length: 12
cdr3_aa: CSTPGAGYEQYF

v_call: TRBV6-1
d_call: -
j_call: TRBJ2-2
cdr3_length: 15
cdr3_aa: CASSRGTIITGELFF

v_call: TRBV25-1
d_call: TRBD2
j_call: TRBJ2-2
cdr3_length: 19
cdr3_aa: CASSGLGGLAGGNTGELFF

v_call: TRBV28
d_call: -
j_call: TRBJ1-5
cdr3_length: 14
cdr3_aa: CASSFTHPVQPQHF

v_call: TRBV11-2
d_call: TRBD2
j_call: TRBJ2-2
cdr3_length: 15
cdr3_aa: CASSSSGGNTGELFF

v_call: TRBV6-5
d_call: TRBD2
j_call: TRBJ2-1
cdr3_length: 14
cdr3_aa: CASSLSRDYNEQFF

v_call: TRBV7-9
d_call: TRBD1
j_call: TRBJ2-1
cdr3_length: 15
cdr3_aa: CASSTDRVAHNEQFF

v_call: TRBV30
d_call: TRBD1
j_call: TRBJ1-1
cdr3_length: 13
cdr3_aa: CAGPGQGPLGAFF

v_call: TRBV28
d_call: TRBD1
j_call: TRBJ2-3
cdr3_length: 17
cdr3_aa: CASRGTAFTTFTDTQYF

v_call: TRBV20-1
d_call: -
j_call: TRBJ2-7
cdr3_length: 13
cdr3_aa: CSARNPPGNEQYF

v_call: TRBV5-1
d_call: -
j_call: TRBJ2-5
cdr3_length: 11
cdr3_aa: CASSFEETQYF

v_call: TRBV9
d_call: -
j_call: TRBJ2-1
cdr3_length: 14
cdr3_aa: CASSVQGLNNEQFF

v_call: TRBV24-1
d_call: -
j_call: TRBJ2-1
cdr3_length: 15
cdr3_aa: CATSDWSGGAYEQFF

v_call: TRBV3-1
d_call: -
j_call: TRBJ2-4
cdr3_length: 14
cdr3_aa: CASSQREPKNIQYF